A single sample is the source of the 5 T cell receptor beta chains below, sequenced in a study of cytomegalovirus exposure and HLA in healthy donors. Profiled with immunoSEQ multiplex PCR; TCRdb holds only in-frame clones, not every one. Seen here are fewer than 200,000 clones, about 86% observed once, and the top ten hold 1.4%. Sequencing used PBMCs. The receptors were gathered from a woman aged 25 to 39 in good health and CMV-seronegative.

This clone was detected once. The rearrangement uses TRBV7-2 and TRBJ2-5; 12 bases fit TRBD2. Germline V CDR1 and CDR2: SGHTA, FQGNSA. V was clipped by 11 bases and J by 7 bases; unmatched bases: 11. This CDR3 is 14 amino acids long. CDR3 loop: CASLRLAGAGTQYF. CDR3 nucleotides: TGTGCCTCCTTGAGACTAGCGGGGGCCGGGACCCAGTACTTC.

The chain employs TRBV6-1 and TRBJ2-7; TRBD2 aligns across 13 bases. From germline, CDR1 is MNHNS and CDR2 SASEGT. V shed 0 bases, J shed 4 bases, and the junction held 6 bases outside the gene matches. This CDR3 is 17 amino acids long. The CDR3 coding sequence is TGTGCCAGCAGTGAAGCGGGACTAGCGGGGCCAGGGTACGAGCAGTACTTC. Encoded protein: CASSEAGLAGPGYEQYF.

This chain joins TRBV6-1 and TRBJ1-6; 7 bases map to TRBD1. CDR3 length: 15 amino acids. Germline V gene data show CDR1 as MNHNS and CDR2 as SASEGT. V trimming: 6 bases; J trimming: 8 bases; junction bases outside the gene matches: 10. In nucleotides, the CDR3 is TGTGCCAGCAGCGGTATGGGGACAGCCTATTCACCCCTCCACTTT. This codes for CASSGMGTAYSPLHF.

This clone showed up just once. The V call is TRBV6-5, the J call TRBJ2-2; D not resolved. Germline values: CDR1 MNHEY, CDR2 SVGAGI. This CDR3 comprises 12 residues. V lost 6 bases, J lost 7 bases, and 9 bases lay in between. The CDR3 region is CASRRPGGELFF. CDR3 nucleotide sequence: TGTGCCAGCAGAAGACCAGGCGGGGAGCTGTTTTTT.

V gene TRBV6-6 combines with J gene TRBJ1-1; TRBD1 is a possible D gene (6 bases). The CDR3 covers 16 residues. V lost 3 bases to trimming and J lost 5 bases, with 19 bases between them. Per germline, CDR1 MNHNY and CDR2 SVGAGI (reference sequence). CDR3 DNA: TGTGCCAGCAGTTATGGGTTATCCAGGGGCGAAACTGAAGCTTTCTTT. Protein sequence: CASSYGLSRGETEAFF.